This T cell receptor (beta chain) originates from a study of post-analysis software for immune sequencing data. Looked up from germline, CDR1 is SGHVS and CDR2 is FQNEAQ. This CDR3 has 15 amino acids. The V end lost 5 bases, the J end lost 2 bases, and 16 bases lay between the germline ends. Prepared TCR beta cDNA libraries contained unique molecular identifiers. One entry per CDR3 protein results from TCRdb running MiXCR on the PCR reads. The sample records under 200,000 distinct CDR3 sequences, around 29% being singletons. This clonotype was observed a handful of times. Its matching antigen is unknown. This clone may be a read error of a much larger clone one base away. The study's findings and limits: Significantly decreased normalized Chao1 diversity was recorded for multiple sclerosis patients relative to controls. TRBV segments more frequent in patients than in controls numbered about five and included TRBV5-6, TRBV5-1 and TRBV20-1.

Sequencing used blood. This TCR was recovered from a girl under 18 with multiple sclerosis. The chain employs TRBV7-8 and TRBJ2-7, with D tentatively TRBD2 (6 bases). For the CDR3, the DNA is TGTGCCAGCAGCCCCGGGACTGGCGGAACCTACGAGCAGTACTTC. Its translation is CASSPGTGGTYEQYF.